The next 10 T cell receptor beta chains were all read from a single sample in a study of vaccination effects on CD4 cells after COVID-19. Here immunoSEQ multiplex PCR was the method, and the copy in TCRdb shows in-frame clones only, minus some. Seen here are about 20,000 clones, roughly 70% observed once, and the top ten hold over 7.5%. Antigens of these TCRs are unknown. Viral peptide pool expansion of antigen-specific CD4+ T cells preceded sequencing in the ViraFEST assay. Isolating CD4+ T cells followed approximately nine days of culture. In the vaccine recipients, nucleocapsid antibodies were negative and there was no prior SARS-CoV-2 infection. Material: CD4+ T cells from PBMCs cultured with HCoV-NL63 spike peptides, obtained before COVID-19 vaccination. All receptors derive from a human donor who received a COVID-19 vaccine.

This CDR3 is CASSRRQDRSNTEAFF. Written as DNA, the CDR3 is TGTGCCAGCAGCCGACGGCAGGACAGGTCGAACACTGAAGCTTTCTTT. This chain connects TRBV3-1 (or the pseudogene TRBV3-2) to TRBJ1-1; 7 bases are a match to TRBD1. The CDR3 is made up of 16 amino acids. J lost 1 base, V lost 4 bases, and 9 bases had no gene match. The germline CDR1 and CDR2 sequences are LGHDT and YNNKEL (reference sequence).

V is TRBV9 and J is TRBJ2-1; maybe TRBD1 (6 bases). The CDR3 spans 15 residues. Germline V lookup: CDR1 SGDLS, CDR2 YYNGEE. V lost 0 bases and J lost 3, with 10 bases in between. The CDR3 loop reads CASSVGQGGYNEQFF. As DNA, the CDR3 is TGTGCCAGCAGCGTAGGGCAAGGGGGCTACAATGAGCAGTTCTTC.

V is TRBV5-4 and J is TRBJ1-1; TRBD1 might be the D (5 bases). This CDR3 region has 13 residues. Trimming removed 4 bases from V and 9 bases from J, with 16 bases in between. CDR1 and CDR2 from the germline V gene are SGHNT and YYREEE (reference sequence). Here the CDR3 reads CASSPGGGPQAFF. In nucleotides, the CDR3 is TGTGCCAGCAGCCCGGGGGGGGGACCGCAAGCTTTCTTT.

This clone appeared once. Other DNA sequences in the same sample also yield this CDR3. The chain combines TRBV5-1 with TRBJ2-6; D remains unclear. From germline, CDR1 is SGHRS and CDR2 YFSETQ. V lost 2 bases to trimming and J lost 0 bases, with 6 bases between them. The CDR3 is 15 residues long. CDR3 sequence (DNA): TGCGCCAGCAGCTTTACGGGCTCTGGGGCCAACGTCCTGACTTTC. The encoded protein is CASSFTGSGANVLTF.

This sequence joins TRBV28 and TRBJ1-5, with no clear D. V lost 6 bases to trimming and J lost 1 base, with 4 bases between them. The CDR3 spans 12 residues. CDR1 is MDHEN and CDR2 is SYDVKM in the germline V gene. CDR3 in amino acids: CASRASNQPQHF. CDR3 nucleotides: TGTGCCAGCAGGGCCAGCAATCAGCCCCAGCATTTT.

This clone was counted only a few times. The chain joins TRBV28 to TRBJ1-5, with D hard to call. Germline V CDR1 and CDR2: MDHEN, SYDVKM. This CDR3 is built from 14 residues. The germline V and J ends were trimmed by 5 bases and 6 bases, with 14 bases remaining between them. CDR3 nucleotide sequence: TGTGCCAGCAGTGCAACGCATTACGGTCAGCCCCAGCATTTT. As protein: CASSATHYGQPQHF.

This clone has more than one count but fewer than ten. This sequence joins TRBV2 and TRBJ1-1; TRBD1 matches 7 bases. The V gene end was trimmed by 8 bases and the J gene end by 3 bases; junction bases not matched to a gene: 3. This CDR3 is built from 12 residues. CDR1 and CDR2 (germline): SNHLY, FYNNEI. DNA for the CDR3: TGTGCCAGCGGACAGGAGTACACTGAAGCTTTCTTT. This codes for CASGQEYTEAFF.

V and J are TRBV7-7 and TRBJ2-1; TRBD2 might be the D (6 bases). The CDR3 has 15 residues. The V end lost 4 bases, the J end lost 1 base, and 11 bases lay between the germline ends. Per germline, CDR1 SSHAT and CDR2 FNYEAQ (reference sequence). The CDR3 region has the DNA TGTGCCAGCAGCTCGGGACTGGATTCCTACAATGAGCAGTTCTTC. Protein: CASSSGLDSYNEQFF.

This clone was detected only once. The genes are TRBV19 and TRBJ1-6, with a tentative D call TRBD1 (5 bases). Germline-derived CDR1 and CDR2 are LNHDA and SQIVND (reference sequence). Trimming took 7 bases from V and 5 from J, leaving 12 bases between them. The CDR3 length is 14 residues. This CDR3 is CASTPGRNNSPLHF. CDR3 coding DNA: TGTGCCAGTACCCCGGGACGGAATAATTCACCCCTCCACTTT.

The rearrangement links TRBV10-3 to TRBJ2-3; TRBD1 is a possible D gene (6 bases). The V end lost 5 bases, the J end lost 2 bases, and 11 bases lay between the germline ends. Germline V CDR1 and CDR2: ENHRY, SYGVKD. The CDR3 spans 14 residues. DNA for the CDR3: TGTGCCATCAGTCAGGGGTTATCCACAGATACGCAGTATTTT. Translation: CAISQGLSTDTQYF.